The clone carrying this T cell receptor beta chain has just a few counts. Antigen unknown. The data belong to a study of T cell repertoires in cytomegalovirus infection. This CDR3 contains 18 residues. V was pared by 7 bases and J by 4 bases, with 20 bases of the junction left unmatched. Germline lookup yields CDR1 SGHRS and CDR2 YFSETQ. TCRdb recomputed calls from the reads with MiXCR, one row per CDR3 protein. There are around 540,000 distinct CDR3 sequences in the sample; about 33% occur only once, and 15% to 20% lies in the top ten. The source is a human donor in good health (CMV status not recorded). Some clones in this sample may be carry-over from other donors' samples. The chain employs TRBV5-1 and TRBJ1-5; 7 bases line up with TRBD1. Sequenced material: cultured PBMCs, taken from culture after CMV antigen stimulation. CDR3 loop: CASSPPDRPRYSNQPQHF. DNA of the CDR3: TGCGCCAGCTCCCCTCCGGACAGGCCTCGATACTCAAATCAGCCCCAGCATTTT.